The following is a TCR beta chain sequence with its context. Data came from immunoSEQ multiplex PCR; TCRdb stores just in-frame clones and leaves some out. The sample contains more than 2,000,000 clones, over 85% of which appear only once. The source of the sample is a study of shared clonotypes between healthy human individuals. In germline, CDR1 is MNHEY, CDR2 SMNVEV (reference sequence). Trimming left V 2 bases short and J 2 bases short, with 12 bases between. This CDR3 contains 16 residues. In the CD4+ fraction, cells were divided into CD45RA+ naive and CD45RA-negative memory subsets. This receptor was taken from a man younger than 35 in good health. The chain carries TRBV27 and TRBJ2-2; D could derive from TRBD1 or TRBD2 (5 bases each). The sequenced sample was naive CD4+ T cells sorted from blood. Subset noted: CD45RA+ positively selected. CDR3: CASSLRGGGNTGELFF. CDR3 nucleotides: TGTGCCAGCAGTTTAAGGGGTGGGGGTAACACCGGGGAGCTGTTTTTT.